This T cell receptor beta chain was sequenced in a study of T-cell reconstitution after alpha-beta-depleted transplantation in children. The table lists this clonotype with many counts. The library targeted TCRbeta and was prepared with unique molecular identifiers. MiXCR, run by TCRdb on the PCR reads, gives a single entry per CDR3 protein. The sample carries 640,000 or so distinct CDR3 sequences, around a sixth recorded once. Per germline, CDR1 SGHTA and CDR2 FQGNSA. The CDR3 runs 15 residues. Trimming left V 6 bases short and J 7 bases short, with 21 bases between. Sample: PBMCs from the stem cell graft donor, taken from the stem cell graft. The rearrangement links TRBV7-2 to TRBJ1-2; perhaps TRBD1 as D (6 bases). The clonotype comes from a human donor who donated a stem cell graft to a child with acute myeloid leukemia. The CDR3 DNA follows: TGTGCCAGCAGAGATAGACCACAGGGATATTCTGGCTACACCTTC. Its protein product is CASRDRPQGYSGYTF.